This record covers a single T cell receptor beta chain. Its specific antigen is unknown. The sample holds no much larger clone one base away, and base qualities are not on file. The sample comes from a study of blood T cells in healthy people across ages (dated by TCRdb to 2014 to 2015). About the full investigation: In model experiments, template switching captured roughly one uniquely barcoded TCR beta cDNA molecule for every two T cells. To avoid experimental bias, donors of different ages were distributed randomly across sequencing lanes. For two donors (one aged 18 to 30 and one aged 80 or older), the study analyzed two additional independent replicas of 1 million unique cDNA reads from the same blood draw. Using deep sequencing normalized with unique cDNA molecular identifiers, the study measured how TCR beta repertoire diversity changes with age. Donors were grouped into four age groups: young (average roughly 16 years), middle-aged (around 39), aged (around 66) and long-lived (approximately 81). What the work shows at the level of the full study, not this receptor alone: Estimates of total diversity based on one million sequenced T cells were regarded as lower bounds and as underestimates. Compared with the aged group, the long-lived group had more naive CD4+ T cells, fewer expanded clones and increased TCR diversity, a pattern suggesting age selection. Donor CMV infection status was unknown, potentially confounding age-related changes in expanded clonotypes. Because profiling used bulk unsorted PBMCs, naive and antigen-experienced compartments could not be compared conclusively. As age increased, observed TCR beta diversity per million T cells dropped in a roughly linear way, and a significant reduction was already evident by age 40. There was a strong correlation between observed TCR beta diversity and the percentage of naive T cells measured by flow cytometry.

Systemically healthy Caucasian individuals from Russia, some 36 in total and aged roughly 6 to 95 years, were included as donors. Approximately 11 milliliters of peripheral blood were drawn from each donor into EDTA-treated Vacutainer tubes. Ficoll-Paque density-gradient centrifugation was used to isolate PBMCs, with at least 6.5 million per sample. Total RNA was extracted from PBMCs with Trizol reagent, with at least 6 micrograms obtained per sample. For every donor, an aliquot of PBMCs went through flow cytometry to measure the percentages of naive CD45RAhigh/CD27high T cells. Receptor libraries were prepared by 5' RACE. Sequencing used an Illumina HiSeq 2500. A second PCR of about 7 to 12 cycles was run with a J-beta primer mix and a sample-barcoded 5' primer. Each TCR beta cDNA molecule received a unique molecular identifier from a template-switch 5' adaptor carrying 12 random nucleotides. Each sample yielded at least 3 million CDR3-containing paired-end reads. All of the RNA was converted into first-strand cDNA using the Mint cDNA synthesis kit, with a TRBC-specific oligonucleotide serving as the primer. Following uracil-DNA glycosylase treatment, a first 18-cycle PCR with universal primers M1SS and BC2_uni_R was performed on all cDNA. As for how the authors treated the data: Normalization of each sample was performed by random selection of 1 million high-quality reads, each carrying a distinct molecular identifier. Reads with shared molecular identifiers were discarded instead of being binned into consensus sequences. MiTCR, with a Q25 quality threshold and the strictest error-elimination algorithm, was used for CDR3 identification, clonotype clustering and error correction. A nonparametric unseen species model with Euler transformation was used to estimate lower-bound total TCR beta diversity. TCRdb trimmed the raw reads at Q25, called clones with MiXCR and kept productive beta chains. Every CDR3 protein is listed once, alongside the most common genes and DNA of its rows. For this entry, the V and J calls and clone size follow TCRdb and not the study's own pipeline. In all, the sample holds about 970,000 distinct CDR3 sequences, and about 51% of those were seen once. The ten largest clones represent 20% to 25% of the sample.

The CDR3 sequence holds 13 residues, the cysteine and phenylalanine included. This entry keeps only the CDR3 DNA: 39 bases, framed from base 1. For CDR1 and CDR2, the germline V gene lists MNHEY and SVGAGI. The trim is 7 bases for V and 2 bases for J, with a gap of 12 bases between the germline ends. The chain is made from TRBV6-5 and TRBJ2-7; the D gene is unclear. This clonotype was sampled from a woman between 55 and 75 years old in good health. What was sequenced was blood. The DNA reads TGTGCCAGCAACACGGACGGAGCCTACGAGCAGTACTTC. It translates to CASNTDGAYEQYF.